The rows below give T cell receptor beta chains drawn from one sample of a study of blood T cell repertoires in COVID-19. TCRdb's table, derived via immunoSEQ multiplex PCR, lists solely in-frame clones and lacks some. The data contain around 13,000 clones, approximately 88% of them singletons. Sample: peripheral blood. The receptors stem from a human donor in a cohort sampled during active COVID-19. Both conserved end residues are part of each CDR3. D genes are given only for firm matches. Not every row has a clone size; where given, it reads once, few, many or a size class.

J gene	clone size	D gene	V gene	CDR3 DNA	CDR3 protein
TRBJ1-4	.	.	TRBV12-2	TGTGCAAGTCGCTGCGGGGGCACGGGATATGAAAAACTGTTTTTT	CASRCGGTGYEKLFF
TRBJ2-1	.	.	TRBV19	TGTGCCAGTAGTATTAAGGCGGGCTTGCTTAATGAGCAGTTCTTC	CASSIKAGLLNEQFF
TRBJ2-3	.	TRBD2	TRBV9	TGTGCCAGCAGCGTAGCATGGGGAGGGGACACAGATACGCAGTATTTT	CASSVAWGGDTDTQYF
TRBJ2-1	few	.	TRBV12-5	TGTGCTAGTGGTTTGGGGCAGGGGTACAATGAGCAGTTCTTC	CASGLGQGYNEQFF
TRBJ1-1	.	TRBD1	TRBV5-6	TGTGCCAGCAGCCTGGGACAGGGGGCGGCCATGGGTGAAGCTTTCTTT	CASSLGQGAAMGEAFF
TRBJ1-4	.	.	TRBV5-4	TGTGCCAGCAGCTGGGGCGGGAGCTCTACTAATGAAAAACTGTTTTTT	CASSWGGSSTNEKLFF
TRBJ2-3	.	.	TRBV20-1	TGCAGTGCTACTCTAGGCGATACGCAGTATTTT	CSATLGDTQYF
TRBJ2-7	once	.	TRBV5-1	TGCGCCAGCAGCTTGGCAACAGATTACTACGAGCAGTACTTC	CASSLATDYYEQYF
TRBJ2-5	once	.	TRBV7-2	TGTGCCAGCAGCTCTAGATTTTTGGAGACCCAGTACTTC	CASSSRFLETQYF
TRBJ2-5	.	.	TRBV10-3	TGTGCCATCAGTGCAGGACAAGGGGGACCCCCTGATCAAGAGACCCAGTACTTC	CAISAGQGGPPDQETQYF
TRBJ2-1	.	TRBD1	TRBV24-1	TGTGCCACCAGTGATTTCGGACAGGGGTATAGCAATGAGCAGTTCTTC	CATSDFGQGYSNEQFF
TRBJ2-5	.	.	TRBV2	TGTGCCAGCAGACTAGGCCAGGCGGAGACCCAGTACTTC	CASRLGQAETQYF
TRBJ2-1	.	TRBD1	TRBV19	TGTGCCAGTAGCAGCGATTGGACAGGGGGAAGCTCCTACAATGAGCAGTTCTTC	CASSSDWTGGSSYNEQFF
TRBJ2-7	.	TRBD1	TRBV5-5	TGTGCCAGCAGCTTTATGCCAGGGGGCTACGAGCAGTACTTC	CASSFMPGGYEQYF
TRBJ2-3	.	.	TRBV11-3	TGTGCCAGCAGCTTCAGGGACACCAGCACAGATACGCAGTATTTT	CASSFRDTSTDTQYF
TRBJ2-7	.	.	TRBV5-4	TGTGCCAGCAGGGGGAGGCGGGACGAATCCTACGAGCAGTACTTC	CASRGRRDESYEQYF
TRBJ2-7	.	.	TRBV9	TGTGCCAGCAGCCCTAGGACAGCGGAGATCGGAGAGCAGTACTTC	CASSPRTAEIGEQYF
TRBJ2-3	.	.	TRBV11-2	TGTGCCAGCAGCCCCCGGCTGGGCGGGGTAGGCACAGATACGCAGTATTTT	CASSPRLGGVGTDTQYF
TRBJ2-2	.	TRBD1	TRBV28	TGTGCCACCTCAGGGACAGAGACCGGGGAGCTGTTTTTT	CATSGTETGELFF
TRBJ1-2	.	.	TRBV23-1	TGCGCCAGCAGTCAAGTCCACAGTCTCTATGGCTACACCTTC	CASSQVHSLYGYTF
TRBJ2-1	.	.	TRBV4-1	TGCGCCAGCAGCCAGGTGGGGGTTCGAAGGGCTGCGCGGGGTGAGCAGTTCTTC	CASSQVGVRRAARGEQFF
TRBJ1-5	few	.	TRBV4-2	TGTGCCAGCAGCCAAGGAACAGGGAGAGGAGATCAGCCCCAGCATTTT	CASSQGTGRGDQPQHF
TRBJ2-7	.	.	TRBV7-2	TGTGCCAGCAGCTTATCGAGGGGGGGCACCTACGAGCAGTACTTC	CASSLSRGGTYEQYF
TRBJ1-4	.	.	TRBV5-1	TGCGCCAGCAGTCCGGGGCCAGTAGGGGGTGAAAAACTGTTTTTT	CASSPGPVGGEKLFF
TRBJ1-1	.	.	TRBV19	TGTGCCAGTAGTATAGATTTCGGGGAAGTCACTGAAGCTTTCTTT	CASSIDFGEVTEAFF
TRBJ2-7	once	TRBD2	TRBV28	TGTGCCAGCAGTCCAAGCGGGACCCCAATATCGGAGCAGTACTTC	CASSPSGTPISEQYF
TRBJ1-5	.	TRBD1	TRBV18	TGTGCCAGCTCACCACCGGGACAGGGCCATCAGCCCCAGCATTTT	CASSPPGQGHQPQHF
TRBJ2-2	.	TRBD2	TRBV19	TGTGCCAGTACCCTGGGGGGGACCCACGGCGGGGAGCTGTTTTTT	CASTLGGTHGGELFF
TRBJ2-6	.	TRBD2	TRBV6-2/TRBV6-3	TGTGCCAGCAGTTACCTAGCGGGCTCTGGGGCCAACGTCCTGACTTTC	CASSYLAGSGANVLTF
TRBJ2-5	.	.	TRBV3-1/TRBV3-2	TGTGCCAGCAGCCACGGTAGCGGTCCCCAAGAGACCCAGTACTTC	CASSHGSGPQETQYF
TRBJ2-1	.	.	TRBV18	TGTGCCAGCTCACCACTGGGCGGAGGTGAGCAGTTCTTC	CASSPLGGGEQFF
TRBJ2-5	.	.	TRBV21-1	TGTGCCAGCAGTACGGTGTTAGCTACACTTTCTGAGACCCAGTACTTC	CASSTVLATLSETQYF
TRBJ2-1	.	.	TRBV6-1	TGTGCCAGCAGTGTCGGAGTCTCCCCCCAATACAATGAGCAGTTCTTC	CASSVGVSPQYNEQFF
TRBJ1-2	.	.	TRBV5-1	TGCGCCAGCAGCTTGTCCGCTAATTATGGCTACACCTTC	CASSLSANYGYTF
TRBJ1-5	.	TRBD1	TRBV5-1	TGCGCCAGCACCCTGACAGGGGGCTCGGACCAGCCCCAGCATTTT	CASTLTGGSDQPQHF
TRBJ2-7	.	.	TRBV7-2	TGTGCCAGCAGCTTAGTCCGGCCCCTGGGAGGCGAGCAGTACTTC	CASSLVRPLGGEQYF
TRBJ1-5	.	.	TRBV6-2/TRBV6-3	TGTGCCAGCAGTAATCCCCATACAGGGCCACTTCAGCCCCAGCATTTT	CASSNPHTGPLQPQHF
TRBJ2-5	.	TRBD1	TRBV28	TGTGCCAGCACCTCTTCCGGGGGTGACAGGGGGCGAGAGACCCAGTACTTC	CASTSSGGDRGRETQYF
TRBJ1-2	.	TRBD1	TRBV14	TGTGCCAGCAGCCAAGGGGACAGCTATGGCTACACCTTC	CASSQGDSYGYTF
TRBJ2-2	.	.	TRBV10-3	TGTGCCATCGCTCGGAGGGGGCAAACCGGGGAGCTGTTTTTT	CAIARRGQTGELFF
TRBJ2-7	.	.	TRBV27	TGTGCCAGCAGTTCCGGGGACAAACTCTCCTACGAGCAGTACTTC	CASSSGDKLSYEQYF
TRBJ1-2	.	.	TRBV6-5	TGTGCCAGCAGTCCCGGGCGGGGATTGGAAGGCTACACCTTC	CASSPGRGLEGYTF
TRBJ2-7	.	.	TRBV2	TGTGCCAGCAGTGAACAGGGTTCATCTCAGCAGTACTTC	CASSEQGSSQQYF
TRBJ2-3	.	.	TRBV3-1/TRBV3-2	TGTGCCAGCAGCCAAGATCCAGTCGGAGCAGATACGCAGTATTTT	CASSQDPVGADTQYF
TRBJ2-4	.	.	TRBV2	TGTGCCAGCAGTGAAAGGCAGGGGACCAAAAACATTCAGTACTTC	CASSERQGTKNIQYF
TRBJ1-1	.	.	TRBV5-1	TGCGCCAGCATTGGTCAGACTGAAGCTTTCTTT	CASIGQTEAFF
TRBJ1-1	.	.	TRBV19	TGTGCCAGTAGTATAGCAGGACAGACCGTTAACACTGAAGCTTTCTTT	CASSIAGQTVNTEAFF
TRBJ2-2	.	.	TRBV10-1	TGCGCCAGCAGCGAACGGACCGGGGAGCTGTTTTTT	CASSERTGELFF
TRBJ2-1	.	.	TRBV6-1	TGTGCCAGCAGTGCATTTACGACAGGTAGCTCCTACAATGAGCAGTTCTTC	CASSAFTTGSSYNEQFF
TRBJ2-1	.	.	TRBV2	TGTGCCAGCAGTGAAGGATACAGGGAGCAGTTCTTC	CASSEGYREQFF